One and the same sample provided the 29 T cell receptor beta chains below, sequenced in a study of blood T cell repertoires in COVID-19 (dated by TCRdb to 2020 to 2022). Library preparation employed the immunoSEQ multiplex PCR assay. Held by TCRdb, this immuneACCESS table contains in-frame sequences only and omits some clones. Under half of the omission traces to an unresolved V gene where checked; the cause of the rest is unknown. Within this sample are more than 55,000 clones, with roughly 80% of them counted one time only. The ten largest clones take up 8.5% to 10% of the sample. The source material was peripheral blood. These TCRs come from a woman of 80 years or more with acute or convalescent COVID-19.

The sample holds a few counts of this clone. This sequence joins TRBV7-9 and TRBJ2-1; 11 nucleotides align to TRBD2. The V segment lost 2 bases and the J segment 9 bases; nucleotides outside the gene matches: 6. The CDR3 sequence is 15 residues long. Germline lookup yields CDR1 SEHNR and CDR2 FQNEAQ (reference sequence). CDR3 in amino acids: CASSLRSGGAFEQFF. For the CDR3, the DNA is TGTGCCAGCAGCTTACGTAGCGGGGGGGCCTTTGAGCAGTTCTTC. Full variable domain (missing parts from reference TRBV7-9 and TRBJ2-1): DTGVSQNPRHKITKRGQNVTFRCDPISEHNRLYWYRQTLGQGPEFLTYFQNEAQLEKSRLLSDRFSAERPKGSFSTLEIQRTEQGDSAMYLCASSLRSGGAFEQFFGPGTRLTVL.

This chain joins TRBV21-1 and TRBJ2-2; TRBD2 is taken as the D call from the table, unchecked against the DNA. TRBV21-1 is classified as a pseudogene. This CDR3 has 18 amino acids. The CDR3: CASSKGSCRRGNTGELFF. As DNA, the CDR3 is TGTGCCAGCAGCAAAGGAAGTTGTCGGCGGGGGAACACCGGGGAGCTGTTTTTT.

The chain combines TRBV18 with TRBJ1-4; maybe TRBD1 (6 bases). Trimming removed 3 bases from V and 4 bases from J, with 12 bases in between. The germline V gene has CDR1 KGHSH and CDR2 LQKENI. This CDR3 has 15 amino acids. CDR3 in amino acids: CASSPMRQDNEKLFF. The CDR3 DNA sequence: TGTGCCAGCTCACCGATGAGACAGGATAATGAAAAACTGTTTTTT.

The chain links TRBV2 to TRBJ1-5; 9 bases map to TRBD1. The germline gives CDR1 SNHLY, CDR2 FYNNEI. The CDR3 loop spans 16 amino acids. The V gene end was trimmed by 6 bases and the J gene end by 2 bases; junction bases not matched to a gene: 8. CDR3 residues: CASRGTGRAGNQPQHF. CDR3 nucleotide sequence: TGTGCCAGCAGGGGGACAGGGAGAGCGGGCAATCAGCCCCAGCATTTT.

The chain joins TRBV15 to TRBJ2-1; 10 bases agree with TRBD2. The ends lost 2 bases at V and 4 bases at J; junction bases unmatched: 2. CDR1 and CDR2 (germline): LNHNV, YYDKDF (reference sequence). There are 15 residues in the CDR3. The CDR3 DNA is TGTGCCACCAGCAGACTAGCGGGGGATTACAATGAGCAGTTCTTC. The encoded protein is CATSRLAGDYNEQFF.

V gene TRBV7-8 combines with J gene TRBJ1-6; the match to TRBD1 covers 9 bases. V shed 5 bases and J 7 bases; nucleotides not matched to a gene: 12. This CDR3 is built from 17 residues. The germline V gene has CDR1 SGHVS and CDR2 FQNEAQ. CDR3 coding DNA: TGTGCCAGCAGCACCCGGTTCCGGGACAGGGAAAATTCACCCCTCCACTTT. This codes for CASSTRFRDRENSPLHF. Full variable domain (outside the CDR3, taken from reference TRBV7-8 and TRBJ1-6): GAGVSQSPRYKVAKRGQDVALRCDPISGHVSLFWYQQALGQGPEFLTYFQNEAQLDKSGLPSDRFFAERPEGSVSTLKIQRTQQEDSAVYLCASSTRFRDRENSPLHFGNGTRLTVT.

This CDR3 is CAWEGSGLARQYF. The DNA of the CDR3 is TGTGCCTGGGAGGGGTCGGGCCTAGCGAGGCAGTATTTT. V is TRBV30 and J is TRBJ2-3, with D possibly TRBD2 on 6 matching bases. The CDR3 contains 13 residues. The V and J ends lost 5 bases and 11 bases respectively, with 20 bases between them. CDR1 is GTSNPN and CDR2 is SVGIG in the germline V gene (reference sequence).

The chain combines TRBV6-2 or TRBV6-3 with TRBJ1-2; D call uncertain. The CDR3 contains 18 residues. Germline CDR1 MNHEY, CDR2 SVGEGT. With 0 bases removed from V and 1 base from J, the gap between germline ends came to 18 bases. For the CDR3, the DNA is TGTGCCAGCAGTTACTCGACCAGGTCCACCCCTCTTAACTATGGCTACACCTTC. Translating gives CASSYSTRSTPLNYGYTF.

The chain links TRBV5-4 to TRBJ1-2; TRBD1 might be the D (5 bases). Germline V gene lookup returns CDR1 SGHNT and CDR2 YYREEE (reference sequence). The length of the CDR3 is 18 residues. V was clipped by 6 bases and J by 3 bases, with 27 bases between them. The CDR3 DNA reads TGTGCCAGCACCTCCCCCCCACGAGGATACAGGCGAGACTATGGCTACACCTTC. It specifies CASTSPPRGYRRDYGYTF.

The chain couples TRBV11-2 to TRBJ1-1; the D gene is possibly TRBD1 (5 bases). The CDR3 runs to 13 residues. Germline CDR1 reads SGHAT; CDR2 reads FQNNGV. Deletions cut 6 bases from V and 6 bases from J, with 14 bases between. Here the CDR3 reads CASRNDSGPEAFF. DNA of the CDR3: TGTGCCAGCAGGAACGACAGCGGGCCTGAAGCTTTCTTT.

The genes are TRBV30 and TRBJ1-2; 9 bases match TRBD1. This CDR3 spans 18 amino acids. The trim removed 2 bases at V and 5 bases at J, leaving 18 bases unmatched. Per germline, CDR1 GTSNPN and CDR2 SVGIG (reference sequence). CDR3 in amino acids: CAWSNPHDKGQGLYGYTF. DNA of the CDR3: TGTGCCTGGAGTAACCCTCACGACAAGGGACAGGGACTTTATGGCTACACCTTC.

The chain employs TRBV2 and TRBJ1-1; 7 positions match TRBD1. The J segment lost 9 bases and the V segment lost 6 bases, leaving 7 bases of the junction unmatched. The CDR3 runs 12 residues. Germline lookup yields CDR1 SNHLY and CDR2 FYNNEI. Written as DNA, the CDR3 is TGTGCCAGCAGAAGACAGGGCGCAAAAGCTTTCTTT. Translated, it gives CASRRQGAKAFF.

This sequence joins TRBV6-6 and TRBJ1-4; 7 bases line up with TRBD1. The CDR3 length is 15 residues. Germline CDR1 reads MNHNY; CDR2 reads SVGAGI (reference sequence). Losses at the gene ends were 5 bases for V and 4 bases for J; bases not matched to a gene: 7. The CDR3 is CASSLYRGLNEKLFF. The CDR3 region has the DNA TGTGCCAGCAGTCTCTACAGGGGTCTTAATGAAAAACTGTTTTTT.

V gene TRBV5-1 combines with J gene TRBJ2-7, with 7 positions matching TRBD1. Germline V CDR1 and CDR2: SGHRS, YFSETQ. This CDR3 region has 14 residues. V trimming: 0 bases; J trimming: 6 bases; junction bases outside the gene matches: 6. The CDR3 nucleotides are TGCGCCAGCAGCTTGGGGGACAGAGAAGGCGAGCAGTACTTC. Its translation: CASSLGDREGEQYF.

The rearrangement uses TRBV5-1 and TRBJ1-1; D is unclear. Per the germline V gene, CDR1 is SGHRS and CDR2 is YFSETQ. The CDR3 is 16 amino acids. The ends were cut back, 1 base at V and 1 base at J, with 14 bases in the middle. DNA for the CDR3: TGCGCCAGCAGCTTGATCAGAACCGTCCGGAACACTGAAGCTTTCTTT. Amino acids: CASSLIRTVRNTEAFF.

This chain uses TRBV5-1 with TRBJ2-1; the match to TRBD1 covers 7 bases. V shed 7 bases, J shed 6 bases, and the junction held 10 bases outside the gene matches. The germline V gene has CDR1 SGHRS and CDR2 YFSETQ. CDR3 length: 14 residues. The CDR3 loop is CASRSTGDSNEQFF. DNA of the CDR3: TGCGCCAGCCGATCCACCGGGGACAGCAATGAGCAGTTCTTC.

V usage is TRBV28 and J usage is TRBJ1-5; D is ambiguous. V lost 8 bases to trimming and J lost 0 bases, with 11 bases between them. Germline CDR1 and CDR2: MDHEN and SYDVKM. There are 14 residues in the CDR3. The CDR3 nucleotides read TGTGCCAGCGATTTCGGTGGTAGCAATCAGCCCCAGCATTTT. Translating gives CASDFGGSNQPQHF.

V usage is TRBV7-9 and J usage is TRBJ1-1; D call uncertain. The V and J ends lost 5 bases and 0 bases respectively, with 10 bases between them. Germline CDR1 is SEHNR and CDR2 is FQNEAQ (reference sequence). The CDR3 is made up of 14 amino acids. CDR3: CASSPRALNTEAFF. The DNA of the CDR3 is TGTGCCAGCAGCCCGAGGGCCCTGAACACTGAAGCTTTCTTT.

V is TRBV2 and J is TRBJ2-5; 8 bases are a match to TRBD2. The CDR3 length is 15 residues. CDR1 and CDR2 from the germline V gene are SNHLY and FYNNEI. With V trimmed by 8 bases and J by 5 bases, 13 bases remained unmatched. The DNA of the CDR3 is TGTGCCAGCCTAGCCGGCGGGGGGAGAGGGGAGACCCAGTACTTC. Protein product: CASLAGGGRGETQYF.

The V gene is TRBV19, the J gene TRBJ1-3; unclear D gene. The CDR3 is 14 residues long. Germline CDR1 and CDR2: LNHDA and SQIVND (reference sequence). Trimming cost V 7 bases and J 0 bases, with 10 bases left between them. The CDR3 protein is CASKEQHSGNTIYF. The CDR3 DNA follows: TGTGCCAGTAAGGAACAGCACTCTGGAAACACCATATATTTT.

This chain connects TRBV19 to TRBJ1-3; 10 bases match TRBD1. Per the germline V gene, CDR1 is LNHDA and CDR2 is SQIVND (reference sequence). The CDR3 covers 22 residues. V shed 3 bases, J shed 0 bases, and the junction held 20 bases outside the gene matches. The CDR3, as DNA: TGTGCCAGTAGTATTCGCCCAAAGGGACAGGGGATCTTCCGATTCTCTGGAAACACCATATATTTT. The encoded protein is CASSIRPKGQGIFRFSGNTIYF. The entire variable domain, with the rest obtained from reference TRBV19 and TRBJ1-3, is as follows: DGGITQSPKYLFRKEGQNVTLSCEQNLNHDAMYWYRQDPGQGLRLIYYSQIVNDFQKGDIAEGYSVSREKKESFPLTVTSAQKNPTAFYLCASSIRPKGQGIFRFSGNTIYFGEGSWLTVV.

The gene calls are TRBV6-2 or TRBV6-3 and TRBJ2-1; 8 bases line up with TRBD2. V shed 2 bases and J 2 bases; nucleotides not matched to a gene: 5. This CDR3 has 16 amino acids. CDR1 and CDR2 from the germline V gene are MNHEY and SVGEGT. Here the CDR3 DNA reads TGTGCCAGCAGTTACCTTTCGGGGGGGCCCTACAATGAGCAGTTCTTC. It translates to CASSYLSGGPYNEQFF.

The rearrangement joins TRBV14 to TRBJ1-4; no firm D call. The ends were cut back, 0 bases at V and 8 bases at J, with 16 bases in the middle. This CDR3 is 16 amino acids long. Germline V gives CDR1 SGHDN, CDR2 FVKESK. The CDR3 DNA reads TGTGCCAGCAGCCAAGATGAAGCGGGCTTAAAAGAAAAACTGTTTTTT. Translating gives CASSQDEAGLKEKLFF.

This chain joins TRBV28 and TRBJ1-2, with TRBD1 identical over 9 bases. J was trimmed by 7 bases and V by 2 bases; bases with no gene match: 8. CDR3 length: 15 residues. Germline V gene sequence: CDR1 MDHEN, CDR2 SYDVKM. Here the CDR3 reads CASSLLPGQGGGYTF. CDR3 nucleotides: TGTGCCAGCAGTTTACTCCCGGGACAGGGCGGTGGCTACACCTTC.

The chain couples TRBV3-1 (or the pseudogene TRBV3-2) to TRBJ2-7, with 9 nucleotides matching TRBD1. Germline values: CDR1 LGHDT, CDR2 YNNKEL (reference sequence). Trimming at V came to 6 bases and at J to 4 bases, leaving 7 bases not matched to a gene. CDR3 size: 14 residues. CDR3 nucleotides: TGTGCCAGCAGTCCGTACAGGGGGCAATACGAGCAGTACTTC. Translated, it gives CASSPYRGQYEQYF.

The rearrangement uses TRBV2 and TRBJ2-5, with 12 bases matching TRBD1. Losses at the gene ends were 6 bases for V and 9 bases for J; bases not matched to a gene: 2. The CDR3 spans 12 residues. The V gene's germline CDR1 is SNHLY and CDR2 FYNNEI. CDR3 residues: CASRRDRGPQYF. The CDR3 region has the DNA TGTGCCAGCAGGAGGGACAGGGGGCCCCAGTACTTC.

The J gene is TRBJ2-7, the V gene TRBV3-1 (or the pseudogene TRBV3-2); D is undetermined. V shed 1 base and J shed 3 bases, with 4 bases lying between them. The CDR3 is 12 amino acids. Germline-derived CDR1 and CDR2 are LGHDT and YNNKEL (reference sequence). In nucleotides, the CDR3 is TGTGCCAGCAGCCAAGCCAGCTACGAGCAGTACTTC. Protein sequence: CASSQASYEQYF.

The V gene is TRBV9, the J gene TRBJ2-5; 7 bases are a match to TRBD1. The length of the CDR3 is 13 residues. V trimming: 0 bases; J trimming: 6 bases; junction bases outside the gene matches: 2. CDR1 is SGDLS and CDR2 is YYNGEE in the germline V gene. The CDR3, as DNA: TGTGCCAGCAGCGTAGCACAGGGGAAGACCCAGTACTTC. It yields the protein CASSVAQGKTQYF.

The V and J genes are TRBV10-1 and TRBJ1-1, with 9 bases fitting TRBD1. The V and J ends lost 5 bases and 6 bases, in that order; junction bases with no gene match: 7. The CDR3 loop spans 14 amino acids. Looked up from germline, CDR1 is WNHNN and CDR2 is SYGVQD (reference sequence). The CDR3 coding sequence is TGCGCCAGCAGTTCCGGGACAGGGTATCCTGAAGCTTTCTTT. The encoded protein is CASSSGTGYPEAFF.